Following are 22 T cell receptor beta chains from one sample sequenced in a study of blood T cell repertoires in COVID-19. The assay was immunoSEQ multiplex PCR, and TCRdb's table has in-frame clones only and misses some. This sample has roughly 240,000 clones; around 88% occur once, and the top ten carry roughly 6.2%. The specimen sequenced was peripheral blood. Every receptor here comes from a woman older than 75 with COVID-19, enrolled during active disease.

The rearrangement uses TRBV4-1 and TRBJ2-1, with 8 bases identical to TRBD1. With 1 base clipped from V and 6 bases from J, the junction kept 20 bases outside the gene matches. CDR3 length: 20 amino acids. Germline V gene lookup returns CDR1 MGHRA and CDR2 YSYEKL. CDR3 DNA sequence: TGCGCCAGCAGCCAAGTAGGGGACAGGTCACTCCCAGGAAAAGGCAATGAGCAGTTCTTC. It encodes CASSQVGDRSLPGKGNEQFF.

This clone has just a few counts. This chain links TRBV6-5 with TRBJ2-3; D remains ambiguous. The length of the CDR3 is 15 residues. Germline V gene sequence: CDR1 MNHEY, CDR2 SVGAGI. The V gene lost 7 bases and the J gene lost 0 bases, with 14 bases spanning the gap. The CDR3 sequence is CASTSTGTSTDTQYF. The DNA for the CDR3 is TGTGCCAGCACCTCTACTGGTACTAGCACAGATACGCAGTATTTT.

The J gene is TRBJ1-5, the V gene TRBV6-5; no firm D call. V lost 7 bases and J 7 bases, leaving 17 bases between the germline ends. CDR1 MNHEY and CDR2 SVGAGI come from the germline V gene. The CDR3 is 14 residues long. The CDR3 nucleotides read TGTGCCAGCAATATCGGGGTGACTTCCCAGCCCCAGCATTTT. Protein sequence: CASNIGVTSQPQHF.

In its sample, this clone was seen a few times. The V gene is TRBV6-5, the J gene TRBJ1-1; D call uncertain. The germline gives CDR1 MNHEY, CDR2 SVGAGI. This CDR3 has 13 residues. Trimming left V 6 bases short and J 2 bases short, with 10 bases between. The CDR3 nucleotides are TGTGCCAGCAGACGGAGTAAAAACACTGAAGCTTTCTTT. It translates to CASRRSKNTEAFF.

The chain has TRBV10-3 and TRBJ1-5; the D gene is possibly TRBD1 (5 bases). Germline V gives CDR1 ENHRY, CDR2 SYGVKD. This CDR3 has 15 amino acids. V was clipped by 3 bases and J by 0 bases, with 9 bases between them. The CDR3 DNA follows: TGTGCCATCAGTGAAGACAGCCATAGCAATCAGCCCCAGCATTTT. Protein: CAISEDSHSNQPQHF.

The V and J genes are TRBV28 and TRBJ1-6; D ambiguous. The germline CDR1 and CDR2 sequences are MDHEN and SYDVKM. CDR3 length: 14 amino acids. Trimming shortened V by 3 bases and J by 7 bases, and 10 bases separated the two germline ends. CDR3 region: CASSLWQSNSPLHF. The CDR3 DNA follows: TGTGCCAGCAGTTTGTGGCAGTCAAATTCACCCCTCCACTTT.

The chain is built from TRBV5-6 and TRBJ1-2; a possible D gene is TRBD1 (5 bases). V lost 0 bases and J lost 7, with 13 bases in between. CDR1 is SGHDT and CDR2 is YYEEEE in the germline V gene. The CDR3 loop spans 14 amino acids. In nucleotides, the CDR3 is TGTGCCAGCAGCTTGGGGTCAGGGTTTGGTGGCTACACCTTC. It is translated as CASSLGSGFGGYTF.

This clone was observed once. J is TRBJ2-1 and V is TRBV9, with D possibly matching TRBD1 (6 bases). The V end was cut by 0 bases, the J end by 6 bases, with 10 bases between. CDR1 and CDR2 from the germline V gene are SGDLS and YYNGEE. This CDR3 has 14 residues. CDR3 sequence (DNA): TGTGCCAGCAGCGTAGGGACAGTCCCCAATGAGCAGTTCTTC. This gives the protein CASSVGTVPNEQFF. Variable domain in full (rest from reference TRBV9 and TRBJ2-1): DSGVTQTPKHLITATGQRVTLRCSPRSGDLSVYWYQQSLDQGLQFLIQYYNGEERAKGNILERFSAQQFPDLHSELNLSSLELGDSALYFCASSVGTVPNEQFFGPGTRLTVL.

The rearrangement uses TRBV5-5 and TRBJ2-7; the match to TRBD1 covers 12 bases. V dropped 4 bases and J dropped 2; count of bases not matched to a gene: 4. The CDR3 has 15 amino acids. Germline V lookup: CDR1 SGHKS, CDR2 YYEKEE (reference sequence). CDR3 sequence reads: CASSAGQGAAYEQYV. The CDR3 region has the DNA TGTGCCAGCAGCGCGGGACAGGGGGCCGCCTACGAGCAGTACGTC.

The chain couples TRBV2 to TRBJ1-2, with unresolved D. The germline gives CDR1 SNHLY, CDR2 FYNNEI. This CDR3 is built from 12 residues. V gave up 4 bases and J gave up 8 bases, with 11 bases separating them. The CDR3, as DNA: TGTGCCAGCAGTGGCCCGGGGAGAGGCTACACCTTC. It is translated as CASSGPGRGYTF.

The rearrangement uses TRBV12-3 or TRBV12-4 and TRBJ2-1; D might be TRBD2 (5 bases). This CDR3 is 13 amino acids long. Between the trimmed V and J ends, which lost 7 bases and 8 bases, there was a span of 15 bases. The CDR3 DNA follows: TGTGCCAGCACCCTGACTACAACCGATGAGCAGTTCTTC. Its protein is CASTLTTTDEQFF.

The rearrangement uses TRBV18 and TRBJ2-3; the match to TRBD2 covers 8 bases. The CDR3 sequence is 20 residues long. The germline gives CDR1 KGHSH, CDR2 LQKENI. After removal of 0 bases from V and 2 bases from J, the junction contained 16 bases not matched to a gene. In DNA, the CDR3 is TGTGCCAGCTCACCACCGGGCGCAGTTATGCGGGGGGCCCTCACAGATACGCAGTATTTT. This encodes CASSPPGAVMRGALTDTQYF.

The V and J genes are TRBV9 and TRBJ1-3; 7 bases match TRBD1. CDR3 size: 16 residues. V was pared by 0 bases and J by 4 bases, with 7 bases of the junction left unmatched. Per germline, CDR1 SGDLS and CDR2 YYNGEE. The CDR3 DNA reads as TGTGCCAGCAGCGTAGAACAGGGGACTTACGGAAACACCATATATTTT. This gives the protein CASSVEQGTYGNTIYF.

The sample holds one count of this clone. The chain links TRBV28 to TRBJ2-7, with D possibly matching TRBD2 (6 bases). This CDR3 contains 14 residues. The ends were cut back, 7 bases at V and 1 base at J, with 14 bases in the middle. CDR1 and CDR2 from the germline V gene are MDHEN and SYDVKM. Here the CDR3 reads CASMVSGGSYEQYF. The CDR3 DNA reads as TGTGCCAGCATGGTATCCGGGGGTTCCTACGAGCAGTACTTC.

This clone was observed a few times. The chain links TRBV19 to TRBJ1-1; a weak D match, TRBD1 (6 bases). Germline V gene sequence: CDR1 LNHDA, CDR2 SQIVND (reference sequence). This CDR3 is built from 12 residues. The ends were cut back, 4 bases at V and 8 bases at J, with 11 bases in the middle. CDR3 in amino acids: CASSTWTEEAFF. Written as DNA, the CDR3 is TGTGCCAGTAGTACCTGGACAGAAGAAGCTTTCTTT.

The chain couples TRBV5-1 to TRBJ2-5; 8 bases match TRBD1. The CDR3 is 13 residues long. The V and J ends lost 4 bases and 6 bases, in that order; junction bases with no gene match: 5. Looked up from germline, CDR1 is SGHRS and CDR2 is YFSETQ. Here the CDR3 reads CASSRTGSQTQYF. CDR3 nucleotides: TGCGCCAGCAGCAGGACAGGGAGTCAGACCCAGTACTTC.

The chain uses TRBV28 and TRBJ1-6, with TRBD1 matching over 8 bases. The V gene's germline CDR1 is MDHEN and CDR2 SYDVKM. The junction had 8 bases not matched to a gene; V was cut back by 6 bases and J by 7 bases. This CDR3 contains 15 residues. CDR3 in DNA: TGTGCCAGCAGGCCACCGACAGGGGAAAATTCACCCCTCCACTTT. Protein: CASRPPTGENSPLHF. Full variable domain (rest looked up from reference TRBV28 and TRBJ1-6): DVKVTQSSRYLVKRTGEKVFLECVQDMDHENMFWYRQDPGLGLRLIYFSYDVKMKEKGDIPEGYSVSREKKERFSLILESASTNQTSMYLCASRPPTGENSPLHFGNGTRLTVT.

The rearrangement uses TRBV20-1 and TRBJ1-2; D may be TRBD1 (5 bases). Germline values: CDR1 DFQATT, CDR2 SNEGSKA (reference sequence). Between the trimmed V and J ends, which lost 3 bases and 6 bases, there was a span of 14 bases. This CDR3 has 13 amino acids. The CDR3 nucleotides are TGCAGTGCTAGTGTGGCAGGACAACATGGCTACACCTTC. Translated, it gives CSASVAGQHGYTF.

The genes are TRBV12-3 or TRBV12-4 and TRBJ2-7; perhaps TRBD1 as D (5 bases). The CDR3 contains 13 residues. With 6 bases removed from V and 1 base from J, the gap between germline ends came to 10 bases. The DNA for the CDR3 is TGTGCCAGCAGCTCTACAGGATCCTACGAGCAGTACTTC. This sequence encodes CASSSTGSYEQYF.

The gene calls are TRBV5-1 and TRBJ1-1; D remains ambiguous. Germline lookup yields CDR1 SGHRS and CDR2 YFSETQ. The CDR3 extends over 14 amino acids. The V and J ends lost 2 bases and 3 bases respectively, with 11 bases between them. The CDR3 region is CASSFRGADTEAFF. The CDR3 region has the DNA TGCGCCAGCAGCTTTCGGGGAGCGGACACTGAAGCTTTCTTT.

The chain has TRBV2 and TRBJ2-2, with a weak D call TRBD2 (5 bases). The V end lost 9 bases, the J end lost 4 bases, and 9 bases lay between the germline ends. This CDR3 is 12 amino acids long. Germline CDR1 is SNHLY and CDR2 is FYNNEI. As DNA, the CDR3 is TGTGCCAGTCGGCGGGCCACCGGGGAGCTGTTTTTT. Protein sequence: CASRRATGELFF.

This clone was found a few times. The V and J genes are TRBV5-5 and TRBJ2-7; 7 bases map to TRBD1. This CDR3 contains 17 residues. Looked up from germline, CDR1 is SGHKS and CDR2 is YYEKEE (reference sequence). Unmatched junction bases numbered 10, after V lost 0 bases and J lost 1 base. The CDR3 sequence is CASSLGGYRDRSYEQYF. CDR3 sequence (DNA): TGTGCCAGCAGCTTGGGGGGTTACCGGGACAGATCCTACGAGCAGTACTTC.